This T cell receptor beta chain stems from a study of human T cells and chemical hapten exposure (dated by TCRdb to 2020 to 2022). About the investigation overall: For sensitization, 2% DPC in acetone was applied to a 2 cm by 2 cm area of upper inner arm skin. The patient cohort, mostly female, included alopecia areata with under or over 50% scalp involvement, alopecia totalis and alopecia universalis. Blood was sampled from patients pre-sensitization (week 0) and at 2, 6 and about 24 weeks after DPC sensitization. In alopecia patients, the study followed how the peripheral blood TCR repertoire changed in vivo over primary and secondary sensitization to diphenylcyclopropenone (DPC), a hapten. Throughout the roughly 23-week study period, patients were also given weekly therapeutic DPC doses on the scalp. Libraries were pooled for sequencing, and variation in per-sample TCR yields was attributed mainly to small differences in library volumes within the pool. Around 30 alopecia patients provided blood for TCR sequencing at one to four time points (pre-sensitization, 2, 6 and 24 weeks). Patch testing was done on the upper back using Finn chambers containing 0.01% DPC, and results were scored after 6 days according to International Contact Dermatitis Research Group standards. General conclusions and limits of the study: Because every patient had alopecia, a presumed autoimmune disease, the patients' immune response might differ from that of healthy individuals. Significantly more large CDR3 similarity clusters were formed by expanded TCRs than by pre-sensitization or healthy control sets, consistent with antigen-driven responses. The number of PT1 expanded TCRs positively correlated with patch test score, significant at thresholds 8, 16 and 32 but not 4. DPC sensitization did not change how many TCRs were above 1 in 1000 frequency, and no evidence was found of alterations in global repertoire structure. Repeated subsampling changed both the strength of the expansion versus patch-test correlation and the threshold at which the correlation became significant.

Reading the label with the study, this specimen's time point is: patch test 3, about 24 weeks after DPC sensitization. The treatment or condition label, as the study defines it: therapeutic diphenylcyclopropenone sensitization with weekly scalp DPC. Blood at each patch-test visit was drawn before the patch test was applied. Patients were considered eligible if aged 18 to 70, diagnosed with alopecia and deemed suitable for DPC therapy, and patients were excluded if pregnant. Total RNA was extracted from unfractionated whole blood collected in Tempus Blood RNA tubes. The sample holds many counts of this clonotype. It lacks a known antigen. One base away there is no much larger clone; base qualities are not given. The library was obtained by RACE. TCRdb lists the instrument as NextSeq 500. Library preparation attached unique molecular identifiers to individual cDNA molecules for quantitative, reproducible TCR counting. Both TCR alpha and TCR beta chains were sequenced from each blood RNA sample. In the original analysis: The median number of TCRs per sample was 90,000 to 100,000, ranging from 23,224 to 690,600. The Decombinator software suite was used to annotate V, J and CDR3 in the TCR reads. To make PS versus PT1 abundance plots, every sample was subsampled to the same number of TCRs (28,000). TCRs were defined as expanded if absent before sensitization and observed at least eight times at the 2-week time point. In-frame beta chains were kept once TCRdb had trimmed the public reads at Q25 with fastp and called clones with MiXCR. Rows are combined by CDR3 protein, so each entry shows the most common genes and DNA. Here the V and J calls rest on TCRdb's processing, not on the authors' analysis. The sample contains tens of thousands of distinct CDR3 sequences, 5.8% of them found a single time. Clones ranked in the top ten supply around 6% of the sample.

V is cut back by 4 bases and J by 0 bases, with 12 bases in the junction unmatched. Counted from cysteine to phenylalanine, this CDR3 has 18 amino acids. Of the read, only the CDR3 DNA is kept; its 54 bases are in frame from base 1. As encoded in the germline V gene (reference sequence), CDR1 is LGHDT while CDR2 is YNNKEL. This receptor was identified in a man under 40 with alopecia areata. Some clones in this sample may be carry-over from other donors' samples. Rearrangement joined TRBV3-1 to TRBJ2-1; 7 middle bases align to TRBD1. The input for sequencing was whole blood, taken in connection with sensitization to the hapten diphenylcyclopropenone (DPC). In nucleotides, the sequence is TGTGCCAGCAGCCCAATTGCTCCCGGGGACAGCTCCTACAATGAGCAGTTCTTC. It specifies CASSPIAPGDSSYNEQFF.